The clone carrying this TCR beta chain was detected a few times. In TCRdb, the 5' RACE reads were re-called with MiXCR into one record per CDR3 protein. This sample has around 98,000 distinct CDR3 sequences; roughly 15% occur once, and the top ten carry around 6.5%. The data were obtained in a study of T cells of healthy individuals. J lost 6 bases, V lost 6 bases, and 4 bases had no gene match. CDR1 and CDR2 from the germline V gene are MNHEY and SVGEGT. CDR3 length: 15 amino acids. The sequence came from a human donor in good health. V is TRBV6-2 or TRBV6-3 and J is TRBJ2-2, with 13 positions matching TRBD2. CDR3 region: CASRITSGGAGELFF. DNA of the CDR3: TGTGCCAGCAGGATCACTAGCGGGGGGGCCGGGGAGCTGTTTTTT.